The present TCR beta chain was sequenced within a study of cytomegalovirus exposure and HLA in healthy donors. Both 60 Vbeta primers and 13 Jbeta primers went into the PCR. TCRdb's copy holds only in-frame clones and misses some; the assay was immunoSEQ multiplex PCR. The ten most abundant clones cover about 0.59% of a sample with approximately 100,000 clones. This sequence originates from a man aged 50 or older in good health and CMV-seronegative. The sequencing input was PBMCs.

CDR3 protein: CASSNRVNTEAFF. The CDR3 coding sequence is TGTGCCAGCAGCAACAGGGTGAACACTGAAGCTTTCTTT. The chain uses TRBV5-6 and TRBJ1-1; D is perhaps TRBD1 (6 bases). The germline gives CDR1 SGHDT, CDR2 YYEEEE. Trimming shortened V by 4 bases and J by 0 bases, and 7 bases separated the two germline ends. This CDR3 is built from 13 residues.